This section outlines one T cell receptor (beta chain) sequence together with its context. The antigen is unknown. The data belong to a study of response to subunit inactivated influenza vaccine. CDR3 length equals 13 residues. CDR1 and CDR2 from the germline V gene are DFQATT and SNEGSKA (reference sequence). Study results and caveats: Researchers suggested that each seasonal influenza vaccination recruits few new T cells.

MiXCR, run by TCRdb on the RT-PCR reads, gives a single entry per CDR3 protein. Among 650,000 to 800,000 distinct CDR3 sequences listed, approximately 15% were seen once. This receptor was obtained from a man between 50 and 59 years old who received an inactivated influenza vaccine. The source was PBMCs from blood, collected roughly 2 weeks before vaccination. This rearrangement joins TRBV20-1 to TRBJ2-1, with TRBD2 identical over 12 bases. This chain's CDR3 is CAETSGGLREQFF. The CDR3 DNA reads TGCGCGGAGACTAGCGGGGGCCTTCGGGAGCAGTTCTTC.